Listed below are T cell receptor beta chains from one sample, sequenced in a study of cytomegalovirus exposure and HLA in healthy donors. TCRdb's table, derived via immunoSEQ multiplex PCR, lists solely in-frame clones and lacks some. The sample records about 110,000 clones, about 92% being singletons. Sequences were obtained from PBMCs. The receptors were sampled from a woman aged 18-29 years in good health and CMV-seronegative. CDR3s include the opening cysteine and the closing phenylalanine or tryptophan. D genes are given only for firm matches. Not every row has a clone size; where given, it reads once, few, many or a size class.

d_gene | j_gene | v_gene | abundance | CDR3nt | CDR3aa
NA | TRBJ1-1 | TRBV28 | NA | TGTGCCAGCAGTTCTCGACTGGAAAACACTGAAGCTTTCTTT | CASSSRLENTEAFF
TRBD1 | TRBJ1-2 | TRBV4-3 | NA | TGCGCCAGCAGCCAATTGGGACAGGGGTTTGGCTACACCTTC | CASSQLGQGFGYTF
NA | TRBJ1-2 | TRBV21-1 | NA | TGTGCCAGCAGCATCGGACAGGGAACAGGCTACACCTTC | CASSIGQGTGYTF
NA | TRBJ2-3 | TRBV9 | NA | TGTGCCAGCAGCCCGAGGAGCGACGCGGGAAGAGTGAGAGATACGCAGTATTTT | CASSPRSDAGRVRDTQYF
TRBD1 | TRBJ2-5 | TRBV27 | NA | TGTGCCAGCAGTCCTAGGGGGCGAGGAGAGACCCAGTACTTC | CASSPRGRGETQYF
NA | TRBJ1-2 | TRBV30 | NA | TGTGCCTATACCCGGCGGGGAGACTATGGCTACACCTTC | CAYTRRGDYGYTF
NA | TRBJ1-3 | TRBV5-1 | NA | TGCGCCAGCAGCTTGAATCATATTGACAGGAACTCTGGAAACACCATATATTTT | CASSLNHIDRNSGNTIYF
NA | TRBJ2-1 | TRBV2 | NA | TGTGCCAGCAAATCAAGAGATGAGTCGGTGAATGAGCAGTTCTTC | CASKSRDESVNEQFF
TRBD2 | TRBJ2-3 | TRBV10-3 | NA | TGTGCCATCAGGGGGAGTAGCGGGAGCGTAGATACGCAGTATTTT | CAIRGSSGSVDTQYF
TRBD1 | TRBJ1-1 | TRBV5-4 | NA | TGTGCCAGCAGCCGGGGGACAGGGAGGCTAACTGAAGCTTTCTTT | CASSRGTGRLTEAFF
TRBD1 | TRBJ1-2 | TRBV7-2 | once | TGTGCCAGCAGCTTAGGTCAGGGGGCGGTCGGCTACACCTTC | CASSLGQGAVGYTF
TRBD2 | TRBJ2-2 | TRBV15 | NA | TGTGCCACCAGCAGAGATCAACTAGCGGGGGGGCAAAGGACCGGGGAGCTGTTTTTT | CATSRDQLAGGQRTGELFF
TRBD2 | TRBJ2-3 | TRBV7-3 | NA | TGTGCCAGCAGCCCCGGGGGACTAGCGGTCACAGATACGCAGTATTTT | CASSPGGLAVTDTQYF
NA | TRBJ2-1 | TRBV9 | NA | TGTGCCAGCAGCGTAGGGCGGGGAGTAGGATCCTACAATGAGCAGTTCTTC | CASSVGRGVGSYNEQFF
TRBD2 | TRBJ2-7 | TRBV9 | NA | TGTGCCAGCAGCGTAGACAGCGGGGGGATCTCCTACGAGCAGTACTTC | CASSVDSGGISYEQYF
TRBD2 | TRBJ2-5 | TRBV30 | NA | TGTGCCTGGAGGATAGCGGGAGGGCCGCGAGAGACCCAGTACTTC | CAWRIAGGPRETQYF
TRBD1 | TRBJ1-1 | TRBV7-2 | NA | TGTGCCAGCAGCTTCCGGGACAGCATTGAAGCTTTCTTT | CASSFRDSIEAFF
TRBD2 | TRBJ2-7 | TRBV4-2 | NA | TGTGCCAGCAGCCAAGAAGGGCGGGGGACCTACGAGCAGTACTTC | CASSQEGRGTYEQYF
TRBD2 | TRBJ2-2 | TRBV5-1 | NA | TGCGCCAGCAGCTTGACCCCCCTAGCGGGGGGCGGAACCGGGGAGCTGTTTTTT | CASSLTPLAGGGTGELFF
NA | TRBJ2-7 | TRBV5-1 | NA | TGCGCCAGCAGCGGGGACACCGCCTCCTACGAGCAGTACTTC | CASSGDTASYEQYF
NA | TRBJ1-1 | TRBV11-2 | NA | TGTGCCAGCAGCTTATTGCCGATCTCGGGGGGAGCTTTCTTT | CASSLLPISGGAFF
NA | TRBJ2-5 | TRBV2 | NA | TGTGCCAGCAGTGGGGACAACCAAGAGACCCAGTACTTC | CASSGDNQETQYF
TRBD2 | TRBJ2-1 | TRBV5-1 | NA | TGCGCCAGCAGCTCCCCGGGACTAGCGGGGTCGGGTGAGCAGTTCTTC | CASSSPGLAGSGEQFF
TRBD1 | TRBJ1-5 | TRBV30 | few | TGTGCCTGGAGTGTTGGACAGGGCAGACAGCCCCAGCATTTT | CAWSVGQGRQPQHF
NA | TRBJ1-1 | TRBV28 | NA | TGTGCCAGCAGTTTGGCAGGGGACACTGAAGCTTTCTTT | CASSLAGDTEAFF
TRBD1 | TRBJ1-4 | TRBV30 | NA | TGTGCCTGGAGCTTGACAGGGGAAACTAATGAAAAACTGTTTTTT | CAWSLTGETNEKLFF
TRBD2 | TRBJ2-7 | TRBV6-6 | once | TGTGCCAGCAGTGCCGGGGGACTAGCGAGCTACGAGCAGTACTTC | CASSAGGLASYEQYF
TRBD2 | TRBJ2-7 | TRBV4-2 | NA | TGTGCCAGCAGCCAAGGGGAGGGCCCCTACGAGCAGTACTTC | CASSQGEGPYEQYF
TRBD1 | TRBJ1-5 | TRBV19 | NA | TGTGCCAGTACAGGGGGCGCGGGGCCCCAGCATTTT | CASTGGAGPQHF
NA | TRBJ2-7 | TRBV25-1 | NA | TGTGCCAGCAGTGAGCCGGGATCTCTGACCTACGAGCAGTACTTC | CASSEPGSLTYEQYF
TRBD1 | TRBJ1-2 | TRBV5-1 | NA | TGCGCCAGCAGCTTGGCGGCAGGGGGAGGTGGCTACACCTTC | CASSLAAGGGGYTF
NA | TRBJ1-1 | TRBV21-1 | once | TGTGCCAGCAGCTTTACAAGTCCCATGAACACTGAAGCTTTCTTT | CASSFTSPMNTEAFF
TRBD1 | TRBJ1-5 | TRBV4-3 | NA | TGCGCCAGCAGCCCCGACAGGGGGAATAGCAATCAGCCCCAGCATTTT | CASSPDRGNSNQPQHF
NA | TRBJ2-5 | TRBV10-1 | once | TGCGCCAGCAGTGTCGCGGATCAAGAGACCCAGTACTTC | CASSVADQETQYF
NA | TRBJ1-2 | TRBV28 | NA | TGTGCCAGCAGTTTGGGGAACGGGGATTATGGCTACACCTTC | CASSLGNGDYGYTF
TRBD1 | TRBJ2-2 | TRBV9 | NA | TGTGCCAGCAGCCCCCGCGACAGGGGGCTAGCCGGGGAGCTGTTTTTT | CASSPRDRGLAGELFF
TRBD1 | TRBJ2-3 | TRBV19 | NA | TGTGCCACCTCCTCAGGGGGCGAAAACACGCAGTATTTT | CATSSGGENTQYF
NA | TRBJ1-5 | TRBV11-2 | NA | TGTGCCAGCAGCTTAGAGGCCGGAGCTAATCAGCCCCAGCATTTT | CASSLEAGANQPQHF
TRBD1 | TRBJ1-2 | TRBV4-3 | NA | TGCGCCAGCAGCCCATATCGGACAGGGAAGGATGGCTACACCTTC | CASSPYRTGKDGYTF
NA | TRBJ2-3 | TRBV30 | NA | TGTGCCTGGAGTATACCGGGAGTTAGCACAGATACGCAGTATTTT | CAWSIPGVSTDTQYF
NA | TRBJ2-6 | TRBV29-1 | NA | TGCAGCGCAGGGGATTCAGGGGCCAACGTCCTGACTTTC | CSAGDSGANVLTF
TRBD1 | TRBJ1-2 | TRBV29-1 | NA | TGCAGCGTAGACAGGGAGTTGTATGGCTACACCTTC | CSVDRELYGYTF
NA | TRBJ2-5 | TRBV5-4 | once | TGTGCCAGCAGCTTGGGAGGTGACTATCCGAGCCCCAGATACTTC | CASSLGGDYPSPRYF
NA | TRBJ2-1 | TRBV9 | NA | TGTGCCAGCAGCGTAGTTCCCGCTAGCGCCGATGAGCAGTTCTTC | CASSVVPASADEQFF
TRBD1 | TRBJ2-5 | TRBV19 | NA | TGTGCCAGCCGCGACAGGGGTCCAGAGACCCAGTACTTC | CASRDRGPETQYF
NA | TRBJ2-3 | TRBV6-4 | NA | TGTGCCAGCAGCCCACAGGGTGTCACAGATACGCAGTATTTT | CASSPQGVTDTQYF
TRBD1 | TRBJ1-5 | TRBV5-6 | few | TGTGCCAGCAGCCCGGGACAGGGGAGCAATCAGCCCCAGCATTTT | CASSPGQGSNQPQHF
TRBD2 | TRBJ2-4 | TRBV4-1 | NA | TGCGCCAGCAGCCAAAATAGCGGGGGGGCTGGCAAAAACATTCAGTACTTC | CASSQNSGGAGKNIQYF
NA | TRBJ2-6 | TRBV14 | NA | TGTGCCAGCAGCCACTTACAGGGCTCTGGGGCCAACGTCCTGACTTTC | CASSHLQGSGANVLTF
NA | TRBJ2-5 | TRBV6-5 | NA | TGTGCCAGCAGTTATGGAGTCCGGGGGACCCAGTACTTC | CASSYGVRGTQYF
NA | TRBJ2-2 | TRBV29-1 | once | TGCAGCGTTGAAATGACAGAAGCGAACACCGGGGAGCTGTTTTTT | CSVEMTEANTGELFF
NA | TRBJ2-3 | TRBV28 | NA | TGTGCCAGCTTCTCCCCAACAGGAAGCCGCTCCACAGATACGCAGTATTTT | CASFSPTGSRSTDTQYF
TRBD1 | TRBJ2-7 | TRBV4-1 | once | TGCGCCAGCAGCCAAGACCCAGGGGGCTCCTACGAGCAGTACTTC | CASSQDPGGSYEQYF
NA | TRBJ2-3 | TRBV6-5 | NA | TGTGCCAGCAGTTACTCAAGGAGTAGCACAGATACGCAGTATTTT | CASSYSRSSTDTQYF
NA | TRBJ2-5 | TRBV5-1 | NA | TGCGCCAGCAGCTTGGCACAGGGAGAGGAGACCCAGTACTTC | CASSLAQGEETQYF
NA | TRBJ2-7 | TRBV6-1 | few | TGTGCCAGCACAGCCTCGAGGGAGCAGTACTTC | CASTASREQYF